The 9 T cell receptor beta chains given below trace back to one sample, sequenced in a study of blood T cell repertoires in COVID-19. The method was immunoSEQ multiplex PCR; TCRdb's version includes in-frame clones alone and lacks a portion of them. This sample has 200,000 to 250,000 clones, with nearly 90% found just once. Sequencing was done on a sample of PBMCs or T cells enriched from blood (not recorded which). The receptors were gathered from a man in his thirties or forties who had recovered from COVID-19.

The V gene is TRBV3-1 (or the pseudogene TRBV3-2), the J gene TRBJ2-1; TRBD2 matches 14 bases. This CDR3 region has 17 residues. Germline lookup yields CDR1 LGHDT and CDR2 YNNKEL (reference sequence). Unmatched junction bases numbered 7, after V lost 2 bases and J lost 7 bases. The CDR3 DNA sequence: TGTGCCAGCAGCCAAACCGCAGGACTAGCGGGAGGTAATGAGCAGTTCTTC. Translated: CASSQTAGLAGGNEQFF.

This chain uses TRBV11-2 with TRBJ2-7, with TRBD1 as a possible D gene (7 bases). Germline CDR1 is SGHAT and CDR2 is FQNNGV. This CDR3 region has 14 residues. V was clipped by 2 bases and J by 4 bases, with 12 bases between them. CDR3 in amino acids: CASSLRRGEYEQYF. The CDR3 DNA reads TGTGCCAGCAGCTTACGCAGGGGGGAATACGAGCAGTACTTC.

J is TRBJ1-2 and V is TRBV6-1; a possible D gene is TRBD1 (6 bases). With 2 bases removed from V and 0 bases from J, the gap between germline ends came to 19 bases. Germline V gene data show CDR1 as MNHNS and CDR2 as SASEGT. This CDR3 contains 18 residues. The CDR3 nucleotides are TGTGCCAGCAGTGAATTTGAGTCGGCGGGGGCGTCTAACTATGGCTACACCTTC. Translated: CASSEFESAGASNYGYTF.

The gene calls are TRBV7-2 and TRBJ1-1; D gene unclear. Germline V gene lookup returns CDR1 SGHTA and CDR2 FQGNSA. V dropped 1 base and J dropped 1 base, with 7 bases sitting between them. The CDR3 sequence is 14 residues long. The CDR3 protein is CASSLGMANTEAFF. In DNA, the CDR3 is TGTGCCAGCAGCTTAGGAATGGCGAACACTGAAGCTTTCTTT.

The chain carries TRBV6-5 and TRBJ2-7; D is undetermined. The CDR3 is made up of 12 amino acids. In germline, CDR1 is MNHEY, CDR2 SVGAGI. With 8 bases removed from V and 3 bases from J, the gap between germline ends came to 11 bases. The CDR3 nucleotides are TGTGCCAGCTGGGCCACTTTCTACGAGCAGTACTTC. Residues: CASWATFYEQYF.

This chain joins TRBV5-5 and TRBJ2-7; D perhaps matches TRBD1 (6 bases). V lost 1 base to trimming and J lost 3 bases, with 11 bases between them. The CDR3 has 14 residues. Germline CDR1 SGHKS, CDR2 YYEKEE (reference sequence). CDR3 loop: CASSLRGKDYEQYF. In nucleotides, the CDR3 is TGTGCCAGCAGCTTGAGGGGGAAGGACTACGAGCAGTACTTC. Using reference TRBV5-5 and TRBJ2-7 for the parts outside the CDR3, the full variable domain is DAGVTQSPTHLIKTRGQQVTLRCSPISGHKSVSWYQQVLGQGPQFIFQYYEKEERGRGNFPDRFSARQFPNYSSELNVNALLLGDSALYLCASSLRGKDYEQYFGPGTRLTVT.

This clone has a single count. The V gene is TRBV3-1 (or the pseudogene TRBV3-2), the J gene TRBJ1-3; 9 bases match TRBD1. This CDR3 is 17 amino acids long. The trim removed 3 bases at V and 4 bases at J, leaving 10 bases unmatched. CDR1 is LGHDT and CDR2 is YNNKEL in the germline V gene (reference sequence). CDR3 amino acids: CASSHLGTGLMGNTIYF. CDR3 bases: TGTGCCAGCAGCCATTTAGGGACAGGGTTGATGGGAAACACCATATATTTT.

This chain joins TRBV5-1 and TRBJ2-2; no reliable D call. CDR1 is SGHRS and CDR2 is YFSETQ in the germline V gene. The length of the CDR3 is 12 residues. V gave up 8 bases and J gave up 4 bases, with 9 bases separating them. The CDR3 DNA reads TGCGCCAGTGCGGAGCCCACCGGGGAGCTGTTTTTT. Translation gives CASAEPTGELFF. The variable domain in full, completed from reference TRBV5-1 and TRBJ2-2, reads KAGVTQTPRYLIKTRGQQVTLSCSPISGHRSVSWYQQTPGQGLQFLFEYFSETQRNKGNFPGRFSGRQFSNSRSEMNVSTLELGDSALYLCASAEPTGELFFGEGSRLTVL.

The CDR3 loop is CASSQDSWASGSRSNTGELFF. CDR3 DNA: TGTGCCAGCAGCCAAGATTCTTGGGCTAGCGGGAGCCGATCGAACACCGGGGAGCTGTTTTTT. This chain uses TRBV14 with TRBJ2-2; 10 bases fit TRBD2. The trim removed 0 bases at V and 0 bases at J, leaving 13 bases unmatched. Germline V CDR1 and CDR2: SGHDN, FVKESK. CDR3 length equals 21 residues.